Shown below are 26 T cell receptor beta chains from a single sample sequenced in a study of T-cell reconstitution after alpha-beta-depleted transplantation in children. The authors prepared the TCRbeta library with unique molecular identifiers. TCRdb passed the PCR reads through MiXCR, listing each CDR3 protein once. The sample holds tens of thousands of distinct CDR3 sequences, approximately 43% seen once. The sample consisted of PBMCs, mostly from graft donor cells, taken 360 days after TCRalphabeta/CD19-depleted stem cell transplant. The source of these receptors is a male patient between 10 and 17 years old who had a stem cell transplant for acute lymphoblastic leukemia, so the T cells may come from the graft donor.

The J gene is TRBJ2-7, the V gene TRBV20-1; D is unresolved. V was pared by 6 bases and J by 4 bases, with 13 bases between. This CDR3 has 12 residues. Germline V gene lookup returns CDR1 DFQATT and CDR2 SNEGSKA (reference sequence). The CDR3 loop reads CSARSLLYEQYF. The CDR3 DNA is TGCAGTGCCCGGTCCTTGTTGTACGAGCAGTACTTC.

The chain has TRBV4-1 and TRBJ2-7; TRBD2 aligns across 7 bases. The CDR3 covers 13 residues. Germline-derived CDR1 and CDR2 are MGHRA and YSYEKL. J gave up 13 bases and V 0 bases, and 9 bases lay outside the gene matches. For the CDR3, the DNA is TGCGCCAGCAGCCAAGATCAAGGACGGGAGGAATACTTC. Translation: CASSQDQGREEYF.

This clonotype was counted a few times. The chain is built from TRBV29-1 and TRBJ1-2; tentatively, D is TRBD1 (5 bases). V lost 6 bases, J lost 0 bases, and 20 bases lay in between. Germline lookup yields CDR1 SQVTM and CDR2 ANQGSEA. The CDR3 totals 16 residues. CDR3 nucleotide sequence: TGCAGCGTCGCATCGATGAGGGAGGGGACTAACTATGGCTACACCTTC. Translating gives CSVASMREGTNYGYTF. Combining the CDR3 with reference TRBV29-1 and TRBJ1-2 gives the whole variable domain SAVISQKPSRDICQRGTSLTIQCQVDSQVTMMFWYRQQPGQSLTLIATANQGSEATYESGFVIDKFPISRPNLTFSTLTVSNMSPEDSSIYLCSVASMREGTNYGYTFGSGTRLTVV.

This chain connects TRBV7-9 to TRBJ2-1; tentatively, D is TRBD2 (6 bases). The CDR3 sequence is 15 residues long. Per germline, CDR1 SEHNR and CDR2 FQNEAQ (reference sequence). The germline V and J ends were trimmed by 0 bases and 9 bases, with 15 bases remaining between them. CDR3 amino acids: CASSLALGGKREQFF. The CDR3 region has the DNA TGTGCCAGCAGCTTAGCGCTTGGAGGGAAGCGTGAGCAGTTCTTC. The entire variable domain, with the rest obtained from reference TRBV7-9 and TRBJ2-1, is as follows: DTGVSQNPRHKITKRGQNVTFRCDPISEHNRLYWYRQTLGQGPEFLTYFQNEAQLEKSRLLSDRFSAERPKGSFSTLEIQRTEQGDSAMYLCASSLALGGKREQFFGPGTRLTVL.

The table lists this clonotype with a few counts. The CDR3 DNA follows: TGCGCCAGCAGCTTGGCAAGGGGGAGCTCCTACGAGCAGTACTTC. It translates to CASSLARGSSYEQYF. The V call is TRBV5-1, the J call TRBJ2-7; D may be TRBD1 (6 bases). Trimming cost V 0 bases and J 0 bases, with 10 bases left between them. The CDR3 consists of 15 residues. The germline CDR1 and CDR2 sequences are SGHRS and YFSETQ. Variable domain in full (rest from reference TRBV5-1 and TRBJ2-7): KAGVTQTPRYLIKTRGQQVTLSCSPISGHRSVSWYQQTPGQGLQFLFEYFSETQRNKGNFPGRFSGRQFSNSRSEMNVSTLELGDSALYLCASSLARGSSYEQYFGPGTRLTVT.

This clonotype showed up just once. The chain recombines TRBV7-2 with TRBJ1-4; a weak D match, TRBD1 (5 bases). Trimming took 0 bases from V and 0 from J, leaving 14 bases between them. From germline, CDR1 is SGHTA and CDR2 FQGNSA. The CDR3 runs 18 residues. CDR3 sequence reads: CASSLAGRAAATNEKLFF. CDR3 in DNA: TGTGCCAGCAGCTTAGCGGGGCGGGCAGCTGCAACTAATGAAAAACTGTTTTTT.

V usage is TRBV24-1 and J usage is TRBJ2-5; TRBD1 might be the D (5 bases). This CDR3 contains 15 residues. CDR1 is KGHDR, CDR2 SFDVKD, per germline. The V and J ends lost 1 base and 6 bases respectively, with 14 bases between them. The CDR3 bases are TGTGCCACCAGTGATTTCGGCAGGGCTAGGAAGACCCAGTACTTC. Its protein is CATSDFGRARKTQYF.

A single count supports this clonotype. V and J are TRBV7-2 and TRBJ1-1; no definite D call. V gave up 1 base and J gave up 0 bases, with 6 bases separating them. The germline CDR1 and CDR2 sequences are SGHTA and FQGNSA. The CDR3 consists of 14 residues. The CDR3 loop reads CASSLVSVNTEAFF. CDR3 DNA: TGTGCCAGCAGCTTAGTATCAGTGAACACTGAAGCTTTCTTT.

This clonotype occurred a few times. The chain recombines TRBV12-3 or TRBV12-4 with TRBJ1-1, with D tentatively TRBD1 (5 bases). There are 13 residues in the CDR3. The V end was cut by 6 bases, the J end by 5 bases, with 13 bases between. CDR3 protein: CASSLDEGTEAFF. The CDR3 nucleotides are TGTGCCAGCAGCTTGGACGAGGGGACTGAAGCTTTCTTT.

The V and J genes are TRBV4-2 and TRBJ1-1; D unclear. V was clipped by 10 bases and J by 0 bases, with 12 bases between them. The CDR3 spans 13 residues. Per germline, CDR1 LGHNA and CDR2 YNFKEQ. The CDR3 DNA sequence: TGTGCCACCGTTGACGTCGTGAACACTGAAGCTTTCTTT. This encodes CATVDVVNTEAFF.

This clonotype was detected a few times. The genes are TRBV5-1 and TRBJ1-1, with D perhaps TRBD1 (5 bases). Germline V gene data show CDR1 as SGHRS and CDR2 as YFSETQ. Trimming took 4 bases from V and 0 from J, leaving 13 bases between them. The CDR3 loop spans 15 amino acids. The CDR3 region is CASSPEGALNTEAFF. The CDR3 DNA sequence: TGCGCCAGCAGCCCGGAAGGGGCTTTGAACACTGAAGCTTTCTTT. Combining the CDR3 with reference TRBV5-1 and TRBJ1-1 gives the whole variable domain KAGVTQTPRYLIKTRGQQVTLSCSPISGHRSVSWYQQTPGQGLQFLFEYFSETQRNKGNFPGRFSGRQFSNSRSEMNVSTLELGDSALYLCASSPEGALNTEAFFGQGTRLTVV.

The J gene is TRBJ2-3, the V gene TRBV9, with 9 bases that match TRBD2. J gave up 4 bases and V 3 bases, and 15 bases lay outside the gene matches. This CDR3 spans 18 amino acids. Germline values: CDR1 SGDLS, CDR2 YYNGEE. This chain's CDR3 is CASSAASGLASWADTQYF. The CDR3 coding sequence is TGTGCCAGCAGCGCAGCATCGGGACTAGCCTCATGGGCAGATACGCAGTATTTT.

The chain couples TRBV15 to TRBJ2-4; no definite D call. The CDR3 is made up of 16 amino acids. Per the germline V gene, CDR1 is LNHNV and CDR2 is YYDKDF (reference sequence). V lost 0 bases, J lost 0 bases, and 9 bases lay in between. The CDR3 DNA sequence: TGTGCCACCAGCAGAGATTTTGCGGAAGCCAAAAACATTCAGTACTTC. Protein: CATSRDFAEAKNIQYF. The entire variable domain, with the rest obtained from reference TRBV15 and TRBJ2-4, is as follows: DAMVIQNPRYQVTQFGKPVTLSCSQTLNHNVMYWYQQKSSQAPKLLFHYYDKDFNNEADTPDNFQSRRPNTSFCFLDIRSPGLGDTAMYLCATSRDFAEAKNIQYFGAGTRLSVL.

This clonotype was seen a few times. The chain joins TRBV12-3 or TRBV12-4 to TRBJ2-7; TRBD1 might be the D (6 bases). The V end lost 5 bases, the J end lost 4 bases, and 12 bases lay between the germline ends. The length of the CDR3 is 13 residues. CDR3 loop: CASSPGTIYEQYF. Written as DNA, the CDR3 is TGTGCCAGCAGTCCCGGGACAATTTACGAGCAGTACTTC.

This chain connects TRBV29-1 to TRBJ2-7; D perhaps matches TRBD1 (5 bases). Trimming took 1 base from V and 2 from J, leaving 9 bases between them. The CDR3 runs 13 residues. In germline, CDR1 is SQVTM, CDR2 ANQGSEA. As DNA, the CDR3 is TGCAGCGTTGAAGTGGGGCAGACCTACGAGCAGTACTTC. Residues: CSVEVGQTYEQYF.

V and J are TRBV5-1 and TRBJ2-7; 7 bases match TRBD2. J lost 11 bases, V lost 0 bases, and 2 bases had no gene match. Germline assignment: CDR1 SGHRS and CDR2 YFSETQ. The CDR3 has 11 residues. The DNA of the CDR3 is TGCGCCAGCAGCTTGGAAGGGAGGGAGTACTTC. Its protein is CASSLEGREYF.

The V gene is TRBV20-1, the J gene TRBJ2-1, with 15 bases fitting TRBD2. V trimming: 8 bases; J trimming: 6 bases; junction bases outside the gene matches: 8. This CDR3 region has 15 residues. Germline lookup yields CDR1 DFQATT and CDR2 SNEGSKA (reference sequence). This CDR3 is CSSGLAGGGPNEQFF. CDR3 nucleotides: TGCAGTTCTGGACTAGCGGGAGGGGGGCCCAATGAGCAGTTCTTC.

The chain combines TRBV6-2 or TRBV6-3 with TRBJ2-3, with D possibly matching TRBD2 (5 bases). The CDR3 is 15 residues long. Germline loops: CDR1 MNHEY, CDR2 SVGEGT. Trimming pared 2 bases from V and 3 bases from J, leaving 12 bases between. CDR3 in amino acids: CASSYPLDLTDTQYF. The DNA for the CDR3 is TGTGCCAGCAGTTACCCTCTGGACTTGACAGATACGCAGTATTTT.

The V gene is TRBV20-1, the J gene TRBJ2-7; D not certain. Germline lookup yields CDR1 DFQATT and CDR2 SNEGSKA (reference sequence). The length of the CDR3 is 13 residues. The ends were cut back, 6 bases at V and 0 bases at J, with 12 bases in the middle. The CDR3 nucleotides are TGCAGTGCCTACGACACTTACTCCTACGAGCAGTACTTC. Its translation is CSAYDTYSYEQYF.

This clonotype was detected only a few times. The chain joins TRBV12-5 to TRBJ2-1, with D unclear. This CDR3 comprises 13 residues. V lost 3 bases, J lost 3 bases, and 6 bases lay in between. Germline CDR1 reads LGHNT; CDR2 reads FRNRAP. The DNA of the CDR3 is TGTGCTAGTGGTTTCGACCTCTACAATGAGCAGTTCTTC. The encoded protein is CASGFDLYNEQFF.

V and J are TRBV6-1 and TRBJ1-2; D is unresolved. Germline CDR1 and CDR2: MNHNS and SASEGT. Trimming took off 6 bases at V and 7 bases at J, with 15 bases between the two ends. This CDR3 has 13 amino acids. The CDR3 region is CASSPSGYGGYTF. CDR3 nucleotide sequence: TGTGCCAGCAGCCCGTCGGGGTATGGTGGCTACACCTTC.

This clonotype appeared a few times. The chain combines TRBV12-3 or TRBV12-4 with TRBJ2-2; the D gene is possibly TRBD1 (5 bases). Trimming took 8 bases from V and 9 from J, leaving 10 bases between them. This CDR3 has 11 residues. The CDR3 bases are TGTGCCAGCGTCGCAGGGCGGGAGCTGTTTTTT. Amino acids: CASVAGRELFF.

This rearrangement joins TRBV7-2 to TRBJ1-3, with 7 nucleotides matching TRBD1. Trimming cost V 5 bases and J 0 bases; bases outside gene matches: 4. The CDR3 covers 15 residues. From germline, CDR1 is SGHTA and CDR2 FQGNSA. DNA for the CDR3: TGTGCCAGCAGCCTTGGGACAGTCTCTGGAAACACCATATATTTT. Its translation is CASSLGTVSGNTIYF.

This chain joins TRBV11-2 and TRBJ2-2; D might be TRBD1 (5 bases). Germline V CDR1 and CDR2: SGHAT, FQNNGV. CDR3 length: 18 amino acids. Trimming stripped 5 bases from V and 0 bases from J, with 19 bases between. The CDR3 bases are TGTGCCAGCAGCCCGGCTAAAGGGGTAAATGCGAACACCGGGGAGCTGTTTTTT. This encodes CASSPAKGVNANTGELFF.

The chain employs TRBV29-1 and TRBJ1-1, with D tentatively TRBD1 (5 bases). From germline, CDR1 is SQVTM and CDR2 ANQGSEA. The V end lost 3 bases, the J end lost 2 bases, and 13 bases lay between the germline ends. The CDR3 contains 14 residues. In DNA, the CDR3 is TGCAGCGTTGATGAACAGGTCCCTAACACTGAAGCTTTCTTT. Protein product: CSVDEQVPNTEAFF.

The V call is TRBV4-3, the J call TRBJ1-2; 9 bases map to TRBD1. The CDR3 is 16 residues long. Trimming cost V 1 base and J 5 bases; bases outside gene matches: 8. Germline V gene sequence: CDR1 LGHNA, CDR2 YSLEER. CDR3 loop: CASSQARWTGEYGYTF. In nucleotides, the CDR3 is TGCGCCAGCAGCCAAGCCCGATGGACAGGGGAGTATGGCTACACCTTC.